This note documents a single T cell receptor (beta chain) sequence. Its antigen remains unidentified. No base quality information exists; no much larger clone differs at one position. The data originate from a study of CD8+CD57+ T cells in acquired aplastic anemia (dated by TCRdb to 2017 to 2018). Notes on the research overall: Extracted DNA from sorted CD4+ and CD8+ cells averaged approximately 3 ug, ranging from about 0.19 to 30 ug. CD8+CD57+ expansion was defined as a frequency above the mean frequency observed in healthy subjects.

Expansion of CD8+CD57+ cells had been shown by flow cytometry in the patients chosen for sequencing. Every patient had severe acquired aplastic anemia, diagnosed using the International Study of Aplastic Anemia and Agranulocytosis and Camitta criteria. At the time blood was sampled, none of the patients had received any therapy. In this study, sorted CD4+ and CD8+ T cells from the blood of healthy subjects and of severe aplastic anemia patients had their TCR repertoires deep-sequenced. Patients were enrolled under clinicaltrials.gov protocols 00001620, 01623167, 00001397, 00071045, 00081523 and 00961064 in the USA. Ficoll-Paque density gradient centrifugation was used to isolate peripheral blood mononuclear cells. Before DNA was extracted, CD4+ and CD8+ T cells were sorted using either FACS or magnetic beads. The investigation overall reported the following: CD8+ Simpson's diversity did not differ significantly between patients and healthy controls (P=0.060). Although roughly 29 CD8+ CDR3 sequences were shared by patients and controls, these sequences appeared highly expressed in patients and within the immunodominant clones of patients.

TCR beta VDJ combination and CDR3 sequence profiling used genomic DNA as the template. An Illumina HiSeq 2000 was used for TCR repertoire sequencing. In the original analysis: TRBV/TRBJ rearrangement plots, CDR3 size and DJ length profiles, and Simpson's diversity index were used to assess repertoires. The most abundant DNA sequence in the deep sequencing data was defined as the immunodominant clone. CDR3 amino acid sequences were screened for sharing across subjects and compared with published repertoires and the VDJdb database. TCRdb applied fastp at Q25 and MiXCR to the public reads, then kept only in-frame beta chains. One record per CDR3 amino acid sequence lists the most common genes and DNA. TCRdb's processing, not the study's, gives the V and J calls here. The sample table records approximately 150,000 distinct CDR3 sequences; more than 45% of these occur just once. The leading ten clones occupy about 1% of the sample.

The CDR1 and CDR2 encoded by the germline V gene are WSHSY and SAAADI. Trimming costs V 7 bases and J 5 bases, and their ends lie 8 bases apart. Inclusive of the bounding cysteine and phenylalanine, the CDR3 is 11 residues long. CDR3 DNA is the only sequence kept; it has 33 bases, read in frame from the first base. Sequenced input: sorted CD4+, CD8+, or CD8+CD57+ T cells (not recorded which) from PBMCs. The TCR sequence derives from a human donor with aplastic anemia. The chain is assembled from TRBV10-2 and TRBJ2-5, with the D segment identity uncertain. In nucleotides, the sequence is TGCGCCAGCAAAGGGTTGGAGACCCAGTACTTC. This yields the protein CASKGLETQYF.